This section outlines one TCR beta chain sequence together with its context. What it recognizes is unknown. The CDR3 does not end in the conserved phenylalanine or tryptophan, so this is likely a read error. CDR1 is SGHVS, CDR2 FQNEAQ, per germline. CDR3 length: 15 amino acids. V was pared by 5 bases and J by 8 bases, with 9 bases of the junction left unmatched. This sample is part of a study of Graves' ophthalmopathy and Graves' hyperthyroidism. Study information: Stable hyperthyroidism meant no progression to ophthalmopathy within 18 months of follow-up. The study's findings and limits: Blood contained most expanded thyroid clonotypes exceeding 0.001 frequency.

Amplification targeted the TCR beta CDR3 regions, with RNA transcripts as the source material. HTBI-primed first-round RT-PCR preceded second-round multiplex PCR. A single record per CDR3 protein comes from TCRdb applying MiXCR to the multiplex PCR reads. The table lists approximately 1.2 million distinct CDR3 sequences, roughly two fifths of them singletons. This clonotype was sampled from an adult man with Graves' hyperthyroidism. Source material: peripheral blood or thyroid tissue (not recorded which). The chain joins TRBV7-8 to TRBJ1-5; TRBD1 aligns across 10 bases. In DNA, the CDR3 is TGTGCCAGCAGCATACGGGCCGGGACAGGGGAGCCCCAGCATCTT. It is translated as CASSIRAGTGEPQHL.